These T cell receptor beta chains were read from a single sample in a study of long-term antiretroviral therapy in people with HIV. Here immunoSEQ multiplex PCR was the method, and the copy in TCRdb shows in-frame clones only, minus some. There are 30,000 to 40,000 clones in the sample; about 85% occur only once, and approximately 13% lies in the top ten. Specimen: unsorted PBMCs, collected 1.1 years after starting antiretroviral therapy. The receptors here all came from a man between 18 and 35 years old with HIV. CDR3s include the opening cysteine and the closing phenylalanine or tryptophan. The D gene is left open where the match is weak. Some rows have no size entry. The others give once, few or many, or a class for an expanded clone.

v_call,d_call,clone_size,j_call,cdr3_nt,cdr3_aa
TRBV10-3,-,-,TRBJ1-2,TGTGCCATCAGTGAAAGAGGGGGTGGCTACACCTTC,CAISERGGGYTF
TRBV2,-,few,TRBJ1-2,TGTGCCAGCAGCCCAGGGGCAACTAACTATGGCTACACCTTC,CASSPGATNYGYTF
TRBV5-1,-,-,TRBJ1-3,TGCGCCAGCAGCTTCGAAGGAGGAAACACCATATATTTT,CASSFEGGNTIYF
TRBV5-1,-,-,TRBJ1-1,TGCGCCAGCAGCTTGGGCGTGACTGAAGCTTTCTTT,CASSLGVTEAFF
TRBV30,-,-,TRBJ1-5,TGTGCCTGGACTGTGGCCCCGGGTCAGCCCCAGCATTTT,CAWTVAPGQPQHF
TRBV4-1,-,few,TRBJ1-4,TGCGCCAGCAGCCAAGGCAACGTTAATGAAAAACTGTTTTTT,CASSQGNVNEKLFF
TRBV5-1,-,-,TRBJ1-2,TGCGCCAGCAGCTTGTACACAGAAACCTATGGCTACACCTTC,CASSLYTETYGYTF
TRBV5-1,TRBD1,-,TRBJ2-7,TGCGCCAGCAGCATAACAGGGGGCGGGGGCCCCTACGAGCAGTACTTC,CASSITGGGGPYEQYF
TRBV4-2,TRBD2,-,TRBJ2-1,TGTGCCAGCAGCCAAGCGACCCTAGCGGGGTCGAGCTCCTACAATGAGCAGTTCTTC,CASSQATLAGSSSYNEQFF
TRBV27,-,-,TRBJ2-1,TGTGCCAGCAGTTTATTCGGGGGATACAATGAGCAGTTCTTC,CASSLFGGYNEQFF
TRBV27,TRBD1,-,TRBJ1-2,TGTGCCAGCAGTCCGACAGGGATCGGCTATGGCTACACCTTC,CASSPTGIGYGYTF
TRBV5-4,-,-,TRBJ2-7,TGTGCCAGCAGCTTTTATCAGGGAGCCTACGAGCAGTACTTC,CASSFYQGAYEQYF
TRBV7-9,TRBD2,-,TRBJ2-7,TGTGCCAGCAGCCTGGGACTAGCGGGAGATGGGTACGAGCAGTACTTC,CASSLGLAGDGYEQYF
TRBV5-6,-,-,TRBJ2-1,TGTGCCAGCAGCACCGGTCTTAGCTCCTACAATGAGCAGTTCTTC,CASSTGLSSYNEQFF
TRBV4-1,TRBD2,-,TRBJ2-3,TGCGCCAGCAGCGGGAGGCAGCGGGGGGGCACAGATACGCAGTATTTT,CASSGRQRGGTDTQYF
TRBV5-1,-,-,TRBJ2-5,TGCGCCAGCAGTACACCCGGTCAAGAGACCCAGTACTTC,CASSTPGQETQYF
TRBV19,-,-,TRBJ2-7,TGTGCCAGCAGTATAGTGACGGGAACCTACGAGCAGTACTTC,CASSIVTGTYEQYF
TRBV13,-,-,TRBJ1-3,TGTGCCAGCAGCTGGACAAGCTCTGGAAACACCATATATTTT,CASSWTSSGNTIYF
TRBV7-6,-,-,TRBJ2-2,TGTGCCAGCAGTTCCACCGGGGAGCTGTTTTTT,CASSSTGELFF
TRBV28,-,-,TRBJ1-1,TGTGCCAGCAGTTTATACGGGTGGGGGCCGGGGACTGAAGCTTTCTTT,CASSLYGWGPGTEAFF
TRBV9,TRBD1,-,TRBJ1-2,TGTGCCAGTTACAATCCGGGACAGCACTATGGCTACACCTTC,CASYNPGQHYGYTF
TRBV2,-,-,TRBJ1-1,TGTGCCGGAAATCCCGGGACAAAACTTGAAGCTTTCTTT,CAGNPGTKLEAFF
TRBV18,-,-,TRBJ2-1,TGTGCCAGCTCACAGACGGACGACAATGAGCAGTTCTTC,CASSQTDDNEQFF
TRBV19,-,medium-sized,TRBJ2-7,TGTGCCAGTAGTATCGCGTCGGGGGACGAGCAGTACTTC,CASSIASGDEQYF
TRBV6-5,-,-,TRBJ2-7,TGTGCCAGCAGGATCAGGGCAACCTCCTACGAGCAGTACTTC,CASRIRATSYEQYF
TRBV2,TRBD2,once,TRBJ2-1,TGTGCCAGCACCCGACTAGCGGGGTACAATGAGCAGTTCTTC,CASTRLAGYNEQFF
TRBV18,-,-,TRBJ2-2,TGTGCCAGCTCACCACCAAGGGGATCCATACTAAACACCGGGGAGCTGTTTTTT,CASSPPRGSILNTGELFF
TRBV9,TRBD2,-,TRBJ2-5,TGTGCCAGCAGCGTAGCGGGGGGACAAGAGACCCAGTACTTC,CASSVAGGQETQYF
TRBV5-7,-,few,TRBJ1-2,TGTGCCAGCAGCTTGGGTCGCTATGGCTACACCTTC,CASSLGRYGYTF
TRBV28,-,-,TRBJ2-1,TGTGCCAGCAGTCAACCGGGACCAACCACCAATGAGCAGTTCTTC,CASSQPGPTTNEQFF
TRBV28,-,once,TRBJ1-1,TGTGCCAGCAGTCCTCACAGGACTTCGAACACTGAAGCTTTCTTT,CASSPHRTSNTEAFF
TRBV6-1,-,-,TRBJ2-5,TGTGCCAGCAGTGAAGAATGGGCAGGGTCTTGGGAGACCCAGTACTTC,CASSEEWAGSWETQYF
TRBV4-1,-,-,TRBJ1-5,TGCGCCAGCAGCCCAAGCGGGCCAGATCAGCCCCAGCATTTT,CASSPSGPDQPQHF
TRBV10-3,-,-,TRBJ1-3,TGTGCCATCAGTGACCGGTCCTCTGGAAACACCATATATTTT,CAISDRSSGNTIYF
TRBV13,TRBD1,-,TRBJ1-3,TGTGCCAGCAGGAATACCGGGACAGGGGGCGCCGATTATGGAAACACCATATATTTT,CASRNTGTGGADYGNTIYF
TRBV7-2,TRBD1,-,TRBJ2-6,TGTGCCAGCAGCTTAGCGGGGACAGGGATTGGTGGGGCCAACGTCCTGACTTTC,CASSLAGTGIGGANVLTF
TRBV6-4,TRBD2,once,TRBJ2-1,TGTGCCAGCAGTGAGAGGGTAGCGGGAGAATTATTTGAGCAGTTCTTC,CASSERVAGELFEQFF
TRBV5-4,TRBD2,-,TRBJ2-7,TGTGCCAGCAGCTTGCAAGCGGGACCGAACGAGCAGTACTTC,CASSLQAGPNEQYF
TRBV29-1,-,-,TRBJ1-1,TGCAGCGCACCAGGGGCCGGGAACACTGAAGCTTTCTTT,CSAPGAGNTEAFF
TRBV7-2,-,-,TRBJ1-5,TGTGCCAGCAGCTTAGAGATCGGTCAGCCCCAGCATTTT,CASSLEIGQPQHF
TRBV18,TRBD1,-,TRBJ2-7,TGTGCCAGCTCACCAGGGACAGGGCCCTACGAGCAGTACTTC,CASSPGTGPYEQYF
TRBV5-4,TRBD1,-,TRBJ2-7,TGTGCCAGCAGCCTAAGGGGGCACGAGCAGTACTTC,CASSLRGHEQYF
TRBV12-5,-,-,TRBJ1-1,TGTGCTAGTGGTTTGGGTCCGGGGATGTTGGCTTTCTTT,CASGLGPGMLAFF
TRBV27,-,-,TRBJ2-7,TGTGCCAGCAAGTCGGGGCTCTACGAGCAGTACTTC,CASKSGLYEQYF
TRBV5-6,-,once,TRBJ2-1,TGTGCCAGCAGCTTGAGCAGCTTCCTTTACAATGAGCAGTTCTTC,CASSLSSFLYNEQFF
TRBV20-1,-,-,TRBJ2-7,TGCAGTGCCAGACGGACCTACGAGCAGTACTTC,CSARRTYEQYF
TRBV5-1,-,-,TRBJ2-7,TGCGCCAGCAGCCCCGGGCTATACGAGCAGTACTTC,CASSPGLYEQYF
TRBV19,-,-,TRBJ2-1,TGTGCCAGCGGGACCATAGGACATGAGCAGTTCTTC,CASGTIGHEQFF
TRBV5-5,-,-,TRBJ1-1,TGTGCCAGCAGCTCCCAGGGGAACACTGAAGCTTTCTTT,CASSSQGNTEAFF
TRBV29-1,-,-,TRBJ1-1,TGCAGCGTTGACAGGGGCAACACTGAAGCTTTCTTT,CSVDRGNTEAFF
TRBV27,TRBD2,-,TRBJ2-1,TGTGCCAGCAGGCCTCTAGCGGGGACATACAATGAGCAGTTCTTC,CASRPLAGTYNEQFF
TRBV2,-,medium-sized,TRBJ2-1,TGTGCCAGCAGTGAAGCAGCCGTACTCGAAACGGAGTTCTTC,CASSEAAVLETEFF
TRBV28,TRBD2,-,TRBJ2-5,TGTGCCAGCAGTTCCCCCGCTCTCCGGGGGGAACAAGAGACCCAGTACTTC,CASSSPALRGEQETQYF
TRBV9,-,-,TRBJ1-1,TGTGCCAGCAGCCCAACAGGGCTCGGTGACACTGAAGCTTTCTTT,CASSPTGLGDTEAFF
TRBV7-6,TRBD1,-,TRBJ2-3,TGTGCCAGCAGCAAAGGGACAGTCAACACAGATACGCAGTATTTT,CASSKGTVNTDTQYF
TRBV5-4,-,-,TRBJ2-4,TGTGCCAGCAGCTTGACACTAGCCAAAAACATTCAGTACTTC,CASSLTLAKNIQYF
TRBV5-1,-,-,TRBJ2-6,TGCGCCAGCAGCCCAAGGTACAGCGCCTCTGGGGCCAACGTCCTGACTTTC,CASSPRYSASGANVLTF
TRBV18,-,-,TRBJ2-7,TGTGCCAGCTCACCACCCACCTGGGAGTCCTACGAGCAGTACTTC,CASSPPTWESYEQYF